The entry that follows covers one T cell receptor beta chain sequence. Its antigen is still unknown. The same CDR3 can be traced to other DNA sequences in this sample. The data were produced by immunoSEQ multiplex PCR, yet TCRdb's version contains in-frame clones alone and is incomplete. This table holds some 23,000 clones, 70% to 80% found once. The sample belongs to a study of a mutant IDH1 vaccine in newly diagnosed glioma. Time point indicated: week 11, during vaccination. Every vaccination contained 300 ug of the mutant IDH1 20-mer peptide and was paired with topical imiquimod. CDR1 LGHNA and CDR2 YSLEER come from the germline V gene. V was shortened by 0 bases and J by 0 bases, with 12 bases between the two germline ends. The CDR3 extends over 16 amino acids.

The genes are TRBV4-3 and TRBJ2-7; no definite D call. Sample: PBMCs, taken from a glioma patient whose treatment included an IDH1 peptide vaccine. The sequence was collected from a woman aged 18-29 years with glioma. CDR3 sequence (DNA): TGCGCCAGCAGCCAAGATTATCCCGGGCCCTCCTACGAGCAGTACTTC. Translated, it gives CASSQDYPGPSYEQYF.